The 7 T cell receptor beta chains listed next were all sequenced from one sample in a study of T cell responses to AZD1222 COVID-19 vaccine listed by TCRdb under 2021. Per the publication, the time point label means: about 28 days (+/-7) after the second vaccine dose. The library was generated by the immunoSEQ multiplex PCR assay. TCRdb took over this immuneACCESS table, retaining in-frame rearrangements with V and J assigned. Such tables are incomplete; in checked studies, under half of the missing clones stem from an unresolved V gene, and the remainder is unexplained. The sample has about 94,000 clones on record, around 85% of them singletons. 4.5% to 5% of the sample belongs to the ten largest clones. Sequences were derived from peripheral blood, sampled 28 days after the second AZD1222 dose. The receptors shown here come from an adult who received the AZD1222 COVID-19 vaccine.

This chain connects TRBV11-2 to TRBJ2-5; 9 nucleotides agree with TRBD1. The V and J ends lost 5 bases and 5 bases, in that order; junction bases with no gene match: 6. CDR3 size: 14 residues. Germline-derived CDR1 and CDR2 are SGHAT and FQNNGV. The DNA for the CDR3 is TGTGCCAGCAGCCCACAGGGGGCGTGGGAGACCCAGTACTTC. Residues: CASSPQGAWETQYF.

The CDR3 loop is CASSYYAGTVNNTEAFF. CDR3 sequence (DNA): TGCGCCAGCAGCTACTACGCAGGGACAGTAAATAACACTGAAGCTTTCTTT. The chain combines TRBV5-1 with TRBJ1-1, with 7 bases lining up with TRBD1. The V and J ends lost 3 bases and 2 bases, in that order; junction bases with no gene match: 13. This CDR3 has 17 amino acids. Germline CDR1 reads SGHRS; CDR2 reads YFSETQ.

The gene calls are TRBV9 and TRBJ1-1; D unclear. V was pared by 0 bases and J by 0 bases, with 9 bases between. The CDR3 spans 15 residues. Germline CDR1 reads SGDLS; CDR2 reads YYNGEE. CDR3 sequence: CASSVAAELNTEAFF. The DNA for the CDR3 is TGTGCCAGCAGCGTAGCGGCAGAACTGAACACTGAAGCTTTCTTT.

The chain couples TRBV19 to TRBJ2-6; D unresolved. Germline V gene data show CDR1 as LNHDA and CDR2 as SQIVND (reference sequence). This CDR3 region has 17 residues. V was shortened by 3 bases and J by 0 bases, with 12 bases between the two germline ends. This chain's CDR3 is CASSILYAGSGANVLTF. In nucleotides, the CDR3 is TGTGCCAGTAGTATCCTCTACGCAGGCTCTGGGGCCAACGTCCTGACTTTC.

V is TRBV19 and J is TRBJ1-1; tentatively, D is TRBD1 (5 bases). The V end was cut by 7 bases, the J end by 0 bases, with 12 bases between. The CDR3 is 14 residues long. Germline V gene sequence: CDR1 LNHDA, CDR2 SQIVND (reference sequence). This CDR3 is CASKARGVNTEAFF. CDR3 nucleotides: TGTGCCAGTAAGGCCCGAGGGGTGAACACTGAAGCTTTCTTT.

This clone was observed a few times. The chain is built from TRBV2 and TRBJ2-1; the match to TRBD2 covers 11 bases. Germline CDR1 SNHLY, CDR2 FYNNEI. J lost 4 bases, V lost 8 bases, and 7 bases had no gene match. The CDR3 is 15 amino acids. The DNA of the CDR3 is TGTGCCAGCGTTTTAGGACTAGCGGGTTACAATGAGCAGTTCTTC. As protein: CASVLGLAGYNEQFF. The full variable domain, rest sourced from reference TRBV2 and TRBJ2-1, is EPEVTQTPSHQVTQMGQEVILRCVPISNHLYFYWYRQILGQKVEFLVSFYNNEISEKSEIFDDQFSVERPDGSNFTLKIRSTKLEDSAMYFCASVLGLAGYNEQFFGPGTRLTVL.

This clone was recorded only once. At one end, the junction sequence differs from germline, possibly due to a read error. For the CDR3, the DNA is TGTGCTAGCAGCTTGGGTGCCGCACTGACAGGGGGCCTCCACGAGCAGTACTTC. Translation: CASSLGAALTGGLHEQYF. The chain recombines TRBV7-7 with TRBJ2-7, with 10 bases identical to TRBD1. Germline CDR1 reads SSHAT; CDR2 reads FNYEAQ (reference sequence). The CDR3 has 18 residues.